A selection of T cell receptor beta chains follows, all from one sample in a study of shared clonotypes between healthy human individuals. Profiling relied on immunoSEQ multiplex PCR, and the TCRdb table lists in-frame clones only, not all of them. Of approximately 320,000 clones in the sample, around two thirds were seen once. Sequencing input: memory CD4+ T cells sorted from blood. The source of these receptors is a man aged 25-45 years in good health. Each CDR3 is given with its conserved first and last residue. A D gene is named only where the DNA matches it firmly. For some rows the clone size is stated as once, few or many, or as a class when expanded; others skip it.

j_call | clone_size | d_call | v_call | cdr3_aa | cdr3_nt
TRBJ2-1 | few | TRBD1 | TRBV29-1 | CSVDLWDSYNEQFF | TGCAGCGTTGATCTGTGGGACAGCTACAATGAGCAGTTCTTC
TRBJ2-3 | . | . | TRBV5-1 | CASSLNQDTQYF | TGCGCCAGCAGCTTGAACCAAGATACGCAGTATTTT
TRBJ2-1 | . | . | TRBV15 | CATSTNSGWDEQFF | TGTGCCACCAGCACCAACTCGGGGTGGGATGAGCAGTTCTTC
TRBJ2-1 | . | TRBD1 | TRBV5-6 | CASSFLGQGRNEQFF | TGTGCCAGCAGCTTTTTGGGACAGGGTCGGAATGAGCAGTTCTTC
TRBJ1-5 | . | . | TRBV18 | CASSPVGDNQPQHF | TGTGCCAGCTCACCAGTAGGGGACAATCAGCCCCAGCATTTT
TRBJ2-5 | few | . | TRBV4-1 | CASSQQETQYF | TGCGCCAGCAGCCAGCAAGAGACCCAGTACTTC
TRBJ1-1 | . | TRBD1 | TRBV29-1 | CSAGQGATEAFF | TGCAGCGCAGGACAGGGGGCCACTGAAGCTTTCTTT
TRBJ1-1 | . | TRBD1 | TRBV18 | CASSPPGGTEAFF | TGTGCCAGCTCACCCCCAGGGGGGACTGAAGCTTTCTTT
TRBJ2-3 | once | . | TRBV6-6 | CASSNRRTDTQYF | TGTGCCAGCAGTAACCGGCGCACAGATACGCAGTATTTT
TRBJ2-3 | once | . | TRBV7-2 | CASSFIRMAGSTDTQYF | TGTGCCAGCAGCTTCATTCGGATGGCGGGAAGCACAGATACGCAGTATTTT
TRBJ1-4 | few | TRBD1 | TRBV28 | CASSESQGAVYEKLFF | TGTGCCAGCAGCGAATCACAGGGGGCTGTCTATGAAAAACTGTTTTTT
TRBJ1-1 | . | . | TRBV2 | CASSEFTTNTEAFF | TGTGCCAGCAGTGAGTTTACTACCAACACTGAAGCTTTCTTT
TRBJ2-7 | . | . | TRBV7-8 | CASSSYFREKQYF | TGTGCCAGCAGCAGCTACTTCAGGGAGAAGCAGTACTTC
TRBJ1-5 | . | . | TRBV6-1 | CASTESNSNQPQHF | TGTGCCAGCACAGAGTCAAATAGCAATCAGCCCCAGCATTTT
TRBJ2-1 | . | TRBD2 | TRBV9 | CASSARAAGVYNEQFF | TGTGCCAGCAGCGCCCGGGCAGCGGGAGTTTACAATGAGCAGTTCTTC
TRBJ2-1 | many | TRBD2 | TRBV6-1 | CASINPGLDQFF | TGTGCCAGCATCAACCCGGGACTAGACCAGTTCTTC
TRBJ1-2 | . | TRBD1 | TRBV6-1 | CASSEAGQTNYGYTF | TGTGCCAGCAGTGAAGCGGGACAGACCAACTATGGCTACACCTTC
TRBJ2-3 | . | TRBD1 | TRBV5-6 | CASSFSGTDSTDTQYF | TGTGCCAGCAGCTTCTCTGGGACAGATAGCACAGATACGCAGTATTTT
TRBJ1-1 | . | . | TRBV5-1 | CASSRVGGAEAFF | TGCGCCAGCAGCCGTGTCGGGGGCGCTGAAGCTTTCTTT
TRBJ1-2 | . | . | TRBV6-5 | CASSYVGSVNYGYTF | TGTGCCAGCAGTTACGTAGGCAGCGTTAACTATGGCTACACCTTC
TRBJ2-4 | . | . | TRBV21-1 | CASSPQGLAGGKNIQYF | TGTGCCAGCAGCCCCCAGGGACTAGCGGGAGGGAAAAACATTCAGTACTTC
TRBJ2-5 | . | TRBD2 | TRBV10-2 | CASSGWTSGSEETQYF | TGCGCCAGCAGCGGATGGACTAGCGGGAGCGAAGAGACCCAGTACTTC
TRBJ2-7 | . | TRBD2 | TRBV9 | CASSSRERETQYF | TGTGCCAGCAGCAGTCGCGAGCGGGAGACGCAGTACTTC
TRBJ2-1 | . | . | TRBV18 | CASSPPITDNEQFF | TGTGCCAGCTCACCACCTATCACAGACAATGAGCAGTTCTTC
TRBJ2-5 | . | TRBD2 | TRBV29-1 | CSVSGLGREAVRETQYF | TGCAGCGTTTCGGGTTTGGGGCGGGAGGCCGTCCGGGAGACCCAGTACTTC
TRBJ2-7 | few | TRBD2 | TRBV5-1 | CASRISGSSYEQYF | TGCGCCAGCAGGATTAGCGGGAGCTCCTACGAGCAGTACTTC
TRBJ2-1 | . | . | TRBV12-5 | CASGLAITLYNEQFF | TGTGCTAGTGGTTTGGCAATAACTCTCTACAATGAGCAGTTCTTC